This TCR beta chain was retrieved from a study of blood T cell repertoires in COVID-19. Across the study: PBMCs, B-cell-depleted T cells, or T cells were the source of the cDNA or gDNA that made up the material.

TCRdb keeps only in-frame clones here, not all; method: immunoSEQ multiplex PCR. The table records 200,000 to 300,000 clones, approximately 85% of them present only once. Germline V gene sequence: CDR1 MNHNY, CDR2 SVGAGI (reference sequence). Between the trimmed V and J ends, which lost 2 bases and 3 bases, there was a span of 10 bases. The CDR3 spans 14 residues. This receptor was taken from a woman in her sixties or seventies with active or convalescent COVID-19. The material sequenced was peripheral blood. The rearrangement joins TRBV6-6 to TRBJ1-2; D call uncertain. The CDR3 DNA reads TGTGCCAGCAGTTACACCGGGTCTCACTATGGCTACACCTTC. Residues: CASSYTGSHYGYTF.